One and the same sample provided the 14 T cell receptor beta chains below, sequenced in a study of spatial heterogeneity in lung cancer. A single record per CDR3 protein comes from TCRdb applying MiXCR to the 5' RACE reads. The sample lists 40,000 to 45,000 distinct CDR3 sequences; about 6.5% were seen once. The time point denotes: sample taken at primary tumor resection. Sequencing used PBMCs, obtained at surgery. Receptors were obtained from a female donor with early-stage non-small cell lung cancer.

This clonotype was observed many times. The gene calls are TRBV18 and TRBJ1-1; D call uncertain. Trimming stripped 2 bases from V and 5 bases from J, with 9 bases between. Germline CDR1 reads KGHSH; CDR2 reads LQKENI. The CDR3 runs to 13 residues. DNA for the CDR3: TGTGCCAGCTCACCAGACCAGGTTACTGAAGCTTTCTTT. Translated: CASSPDQVTEAFF.

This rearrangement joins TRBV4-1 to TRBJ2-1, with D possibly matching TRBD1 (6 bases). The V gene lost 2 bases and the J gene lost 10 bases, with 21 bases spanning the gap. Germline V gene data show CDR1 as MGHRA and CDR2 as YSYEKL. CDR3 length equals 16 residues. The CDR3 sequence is CASSQLGDIGKTEQFF. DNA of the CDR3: TGCGCCAGCAGCCAACTGGGGGACATAGGTAAAACAGAGCAGTTCTTC.

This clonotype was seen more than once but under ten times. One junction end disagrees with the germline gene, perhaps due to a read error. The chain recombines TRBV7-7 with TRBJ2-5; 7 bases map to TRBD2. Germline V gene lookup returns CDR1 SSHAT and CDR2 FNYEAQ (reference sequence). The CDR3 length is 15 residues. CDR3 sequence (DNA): TGTGCTAGCAGCTTGGCGTCGGGACTACAAGAGACCCAGTACTTC. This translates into CASSLASGLQETQYF.

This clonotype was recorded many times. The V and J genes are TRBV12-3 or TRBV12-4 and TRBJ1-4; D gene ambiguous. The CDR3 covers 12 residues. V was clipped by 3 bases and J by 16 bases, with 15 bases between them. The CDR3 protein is CASSFVDLRRFF. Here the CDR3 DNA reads TGTGCCAGCAGTTTCGTCGACTTGCGGAGGTTTTTT.

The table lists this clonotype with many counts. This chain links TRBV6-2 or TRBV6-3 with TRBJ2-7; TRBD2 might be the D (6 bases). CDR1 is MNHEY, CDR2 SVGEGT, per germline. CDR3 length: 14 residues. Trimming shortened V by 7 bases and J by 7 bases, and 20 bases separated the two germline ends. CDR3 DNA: TGTGCCAGCAACTCCGAGCGGGCCTCGGGGGAGCAGTACTTC. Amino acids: CASNSERASGEQYF.

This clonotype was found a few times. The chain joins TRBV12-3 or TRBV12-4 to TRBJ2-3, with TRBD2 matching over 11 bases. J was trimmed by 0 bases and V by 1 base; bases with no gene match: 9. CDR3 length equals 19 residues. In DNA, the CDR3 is TGTGCCAGCAGTTTAGGTCTTCTAGCGGGGGGCACTAGCACAGATACGCAGTATTTT. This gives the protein CASSLGLLAGGTSTDTQYF.

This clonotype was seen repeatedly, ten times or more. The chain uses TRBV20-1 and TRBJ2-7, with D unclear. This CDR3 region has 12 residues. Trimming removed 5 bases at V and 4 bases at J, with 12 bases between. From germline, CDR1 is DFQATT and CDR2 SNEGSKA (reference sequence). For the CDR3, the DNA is TGCAGTGCTCCGGACCAAAGATACGAGCAGTACTTC. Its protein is CSAPDQRYEQYF.

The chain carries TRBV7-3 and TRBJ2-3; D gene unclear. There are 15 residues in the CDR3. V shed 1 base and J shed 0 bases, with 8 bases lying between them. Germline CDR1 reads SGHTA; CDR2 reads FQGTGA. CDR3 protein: CASSLMGGSTDTQYF. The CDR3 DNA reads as TGTGCCAGCAGCTTAATGGGCGGAAGCACAGATACGCAGTATTTT.

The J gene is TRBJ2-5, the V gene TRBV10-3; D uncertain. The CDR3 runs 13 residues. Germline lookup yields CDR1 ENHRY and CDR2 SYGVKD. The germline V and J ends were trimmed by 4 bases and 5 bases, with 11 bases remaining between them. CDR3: CAISAKDGETQYF. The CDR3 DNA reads TGTGCCATCAGTGCTAAGGATGGGGAGACCCAGTACTTC.

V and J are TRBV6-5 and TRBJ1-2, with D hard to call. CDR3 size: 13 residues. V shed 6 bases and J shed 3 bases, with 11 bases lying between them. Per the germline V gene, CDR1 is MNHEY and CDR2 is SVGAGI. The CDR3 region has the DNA TGTGCCAGCAGCCTGAACAGATACTATGGCTACACCTTC. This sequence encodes CASSLNRYYGYTF.

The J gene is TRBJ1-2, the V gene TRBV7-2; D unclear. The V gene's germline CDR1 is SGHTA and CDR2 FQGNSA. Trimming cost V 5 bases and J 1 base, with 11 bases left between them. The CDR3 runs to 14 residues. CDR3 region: CASSRGPINYGYTF. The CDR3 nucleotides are TGTGCCAGCAGCAGAGGGCCGATTAACTATGGCTACACCTTC.

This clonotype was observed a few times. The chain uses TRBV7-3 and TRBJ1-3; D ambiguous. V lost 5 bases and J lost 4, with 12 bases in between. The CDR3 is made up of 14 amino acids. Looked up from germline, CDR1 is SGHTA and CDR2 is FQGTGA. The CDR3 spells CASSRSSLGNTIYF. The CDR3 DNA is TGTGCCAGCAGCCGCTCCAGCCTCGGAAACACCATATATTTT.

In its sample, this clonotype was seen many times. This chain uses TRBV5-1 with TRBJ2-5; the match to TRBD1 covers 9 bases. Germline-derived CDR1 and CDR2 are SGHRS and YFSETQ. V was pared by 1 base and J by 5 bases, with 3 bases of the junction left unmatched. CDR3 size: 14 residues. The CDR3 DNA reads TGCGCCAGCAGCTTGACAGGGGGCGAGGAGACCCAGTACTTC. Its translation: CASSLTGGEETQYF.

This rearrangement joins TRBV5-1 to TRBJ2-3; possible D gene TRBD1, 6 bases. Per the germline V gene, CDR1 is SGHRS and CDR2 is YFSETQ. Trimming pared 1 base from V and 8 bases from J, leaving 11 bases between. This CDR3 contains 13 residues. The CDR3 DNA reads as TGCGCCAGCAGCTTGAATTCAGGGGCTACGCAGTATTTT. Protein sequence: CASSLNSGATQYF.